Presented here are 3 T cell receptor beta chains from one specimen sequenced in a study of blood T cells in healthy people across ages. For the second PCR, which ran for about 6 to 11 cycles, a sample-barcoded 5' primer and a J-beta primer mix were used. MiXCR, applied by TCRdb to the 5' RACE reads, yields one record per CDR3 protein. Of around 650,000 distinct CDR3 sequences in the sample, less than 45% were seen once. Sequenced input: blood. All receptors come from a man older than 75 in good health.

There are many counts of this clonotype. The V gene is TRBV5-1, the J gene TRBJ2-1; D ambiguous. CDR1 is SGHRS, CDR2 YFSETQ, per germline. V was clipped by 2 bases and J by 7 bases, with 13 bases between them. The CDR3 runs 14 residues. CDR3 sequence (DNA): TGCGCCAGCAGCTTAGGCCCTGGCAGGAATGAGCAGTTCTTC. This sequence encodes CASSLGPGRNEQFF. Looking up the rest from reference TRBV5-1 and TRBJ2-1 gives the full variable domain: KAGVTQTPRYLIKTRGQQVTLSCSPISGHRSVSWYQQTPGQGLQFLFEYFSETQRNKGNFPGRFSGRQFSNSRSEMNVSTLELGDSALYLCASSLGPGRNEQFFGPGTRLTVL.

This clonotype was counted ten times or more. This rearrangement joins TRBV7-6 to TRBJ1-5, with a possible D match to TRBD1 (5 bases). CDR1 is SGHVS, CDR2 FNYEAQ, per germline. Trimming pared 5 bases from V and 5 bases from J, leaving 13 bases between. The CDR3 consists of 14 residues. The CDR3 loop reads CASSGGRGDQPQHF. CDR3 bases: TGTGCCAGCAGCGGGGGGAGGGGTGATCAGCCCCAGCATTTT.

A few counts support this clonotype. The gene calls are TRBV7-9 and TRBJ2-5, with 9 bases fitting TRBD1. Unmatched junction bases numbered 6, after V lost 6 bases and J lost 4 bases. CDR3 length equals 14 residues. The germline V gene has CDR1 SEHNR and CDR2 FQNEAQ (reference sequence). The CDR3 DNA follows: TGTGCCAGCAGACCCGGGACAGGGAGAGAGACCCAGTACTTC. Translated, it gives CASRPGTGRETQYF.